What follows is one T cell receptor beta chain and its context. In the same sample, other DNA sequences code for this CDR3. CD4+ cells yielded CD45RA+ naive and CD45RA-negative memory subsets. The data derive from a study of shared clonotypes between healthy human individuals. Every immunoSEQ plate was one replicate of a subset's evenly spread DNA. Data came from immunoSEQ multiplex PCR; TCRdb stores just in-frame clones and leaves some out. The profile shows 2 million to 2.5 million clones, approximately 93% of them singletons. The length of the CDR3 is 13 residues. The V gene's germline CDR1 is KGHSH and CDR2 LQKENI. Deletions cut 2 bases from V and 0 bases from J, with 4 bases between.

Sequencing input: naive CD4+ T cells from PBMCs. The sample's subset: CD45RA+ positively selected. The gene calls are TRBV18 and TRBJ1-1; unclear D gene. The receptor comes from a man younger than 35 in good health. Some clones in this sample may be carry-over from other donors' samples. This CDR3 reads CASSPSVNTEAFF. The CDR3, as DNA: TGTGCCAGCTCACCATCTGTGAACACTGAAGCTTTCTTT.